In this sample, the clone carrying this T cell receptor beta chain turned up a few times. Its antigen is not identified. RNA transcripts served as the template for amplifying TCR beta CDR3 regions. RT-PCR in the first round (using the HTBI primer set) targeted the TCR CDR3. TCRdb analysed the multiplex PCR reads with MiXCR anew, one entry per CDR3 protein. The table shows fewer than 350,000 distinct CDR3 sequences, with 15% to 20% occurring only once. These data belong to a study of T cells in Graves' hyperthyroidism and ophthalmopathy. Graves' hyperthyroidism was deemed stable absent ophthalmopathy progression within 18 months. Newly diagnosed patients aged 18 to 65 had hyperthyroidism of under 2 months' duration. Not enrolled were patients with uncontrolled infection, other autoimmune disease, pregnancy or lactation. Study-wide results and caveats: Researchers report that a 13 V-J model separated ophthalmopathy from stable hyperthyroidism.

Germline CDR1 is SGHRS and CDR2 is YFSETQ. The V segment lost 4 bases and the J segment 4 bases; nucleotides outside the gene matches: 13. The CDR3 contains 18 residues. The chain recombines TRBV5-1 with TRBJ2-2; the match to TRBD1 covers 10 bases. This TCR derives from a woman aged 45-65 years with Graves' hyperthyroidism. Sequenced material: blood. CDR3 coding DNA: TGCGCCAGCAGCCCCCGAACCTGGACAGGGGGTGGCACCGGGGAGCTGTTTTTT. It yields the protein CASSPRTWTGGGTGELFF. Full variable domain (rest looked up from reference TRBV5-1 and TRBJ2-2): KAGVTQTPRYLIKTRGQQVTLSCSPISGHRSVSWYQQTPGQGLQFLFEYFSETQRNKGNFPGRFSGRQFSNSRSEMNVSTLELGDSALYLCASSPRTWTGGGTGELFFGEGSRLTVL.